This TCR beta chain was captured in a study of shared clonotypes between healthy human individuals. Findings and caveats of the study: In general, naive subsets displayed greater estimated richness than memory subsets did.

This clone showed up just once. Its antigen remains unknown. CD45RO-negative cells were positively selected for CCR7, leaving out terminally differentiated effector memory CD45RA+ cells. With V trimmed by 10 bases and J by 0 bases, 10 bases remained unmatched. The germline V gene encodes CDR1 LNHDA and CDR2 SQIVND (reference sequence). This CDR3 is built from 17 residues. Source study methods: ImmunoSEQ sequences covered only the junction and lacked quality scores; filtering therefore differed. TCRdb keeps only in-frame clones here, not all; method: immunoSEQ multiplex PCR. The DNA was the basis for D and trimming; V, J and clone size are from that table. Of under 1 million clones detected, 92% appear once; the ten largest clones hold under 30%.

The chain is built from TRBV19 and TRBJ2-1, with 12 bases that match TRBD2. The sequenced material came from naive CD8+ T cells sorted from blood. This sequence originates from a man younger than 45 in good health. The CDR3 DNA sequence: TGTGCCACAGCCGGGACTAGCGGGCCGAGCTCCTACAATGAGCAGTTCTTC. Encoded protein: CATAGTSGPSSYNEQFF.